This TCR beta chain was observed in a study of blood T cell repertoires in COVID-19. Study background: The study drew acute and convalescent COVID-19 samples from the United States, Italy and Spain. In each case, the material was cDNA or gDNA derived from T cells, B-cell-depleted T cells, or PBMCs.

Per the original data handling: Estimates of nucleated cell counts were drawn from the amplification of reference gene primers. The assay was immunoSEQ multiplex PCR, and TCRdb's table has in-frame clones only and misses some. The V and J calls and clone size come from that table; D and trimming were worked out from the DNA. The table has about 140,000 clones, roughly 80% seen once. CDR1 is MNHEY and CDR2 is SMNVEV in the germline V gene (reference sequence). Trimming shortened V by 6 bases and J by 0 bases, and 8 bases separated the two germline ends. The CDR3 covers 13 residues. Sequenced sample: peripheral blood. This sequence joins TRBV27 and TRBJ1-1; D is unresolved. The sequence came from a woman between 50 and 59 years old with active or convalescent COVID-19. The CDR3 sequence is CASSRRLNTEAFF. The CDR3 nucleotides are TGTGCCAGCAGCAGGCGCCTGAACACTGAAGCTTTCTTT.